This TCR beta chain was identified in a study of T cells in Graves' hyperthyroidism and ophthalmopathy. Concerning this clonotype itself: A read error is possible here, since a much larger clone lies one base away.

RNA transcripts served as the template for amplifying TCR beta CDR3 regions. In the first-round RT-PCR of the TCR CDR3, the HTBI primer set was used. TCRdb itself ran the multiplex PCR reads through MiXCR, one entry per CDR3 protein. The sample has about 200,000 distinct CDR3 sequences, around 20% seen once. The sequenced material came from blood. The clonotype comes from a man aged 40-49 years with Graves' hyperthyroidism.

CDR3 residues: CASSLIAQPQHF. Written as DNA, the CDR3 is TGTGCCAGCAGCCTCATTGCACAGCCCCAGCATTTT. The chain joins TRBV7-8 to TRBJ1-5; D not certain. Germline CDR1 SGHVS, CDR2 FQNEAQ. Trimming shortened V by 5 bases and J by 7 bases, and 9 bases separated the two germline ends. This CDR3 has 12 amino acids. The full variable domain, completed using reference TRBV7-8 and TRBJ1-5, is GAGVSQSPRYKVAKRGQDVALRCDPISGHVSLFWYQQALGQGPEFLTYFQNEAQLDKSGLPSDRFFAERPEGSVSTLKIQRTQQEDSAVYLCASSLIAQPQHFGDGTRLSIL.